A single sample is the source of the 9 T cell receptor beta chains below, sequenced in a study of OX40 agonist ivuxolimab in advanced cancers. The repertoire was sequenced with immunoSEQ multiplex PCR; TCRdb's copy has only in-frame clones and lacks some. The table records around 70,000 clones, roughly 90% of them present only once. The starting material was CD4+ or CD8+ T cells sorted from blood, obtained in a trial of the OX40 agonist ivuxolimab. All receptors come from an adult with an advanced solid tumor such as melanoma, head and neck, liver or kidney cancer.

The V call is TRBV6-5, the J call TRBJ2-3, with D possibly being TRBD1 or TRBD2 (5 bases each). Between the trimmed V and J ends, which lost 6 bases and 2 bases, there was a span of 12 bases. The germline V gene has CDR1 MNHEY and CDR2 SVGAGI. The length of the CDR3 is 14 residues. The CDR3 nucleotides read TGTGCCAGCAGGCCCGGGACCACCACAGATACGCAGTATTTT. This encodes CASRPGTTTDTQYF.

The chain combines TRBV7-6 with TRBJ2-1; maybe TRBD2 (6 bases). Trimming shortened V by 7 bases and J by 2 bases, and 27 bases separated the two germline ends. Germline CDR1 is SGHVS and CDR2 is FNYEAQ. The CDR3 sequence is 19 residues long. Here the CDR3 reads CASTQKPAGSEGAYNEQFF. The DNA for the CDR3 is TGTGCCAGCACCCAAAAACCGGCGGGGTCGGAGGGTGCCTACAATGAGCAGTTCTTC.

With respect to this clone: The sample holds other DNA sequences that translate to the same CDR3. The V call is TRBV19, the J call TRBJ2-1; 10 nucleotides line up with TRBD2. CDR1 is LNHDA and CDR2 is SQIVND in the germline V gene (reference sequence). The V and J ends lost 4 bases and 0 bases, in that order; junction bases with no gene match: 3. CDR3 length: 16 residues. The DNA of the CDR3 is TGTGCCAGTAGTAGGACTAGCGGTAGCTCCTACAATGAGCAGTTCTTC. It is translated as CASSRTSGSSYNEQFF.

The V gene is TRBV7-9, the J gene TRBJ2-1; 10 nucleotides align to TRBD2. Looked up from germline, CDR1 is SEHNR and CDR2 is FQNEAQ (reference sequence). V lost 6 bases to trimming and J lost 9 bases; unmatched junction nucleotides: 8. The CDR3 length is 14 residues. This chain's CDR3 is CASSKREGLSEQFF. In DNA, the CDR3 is TGTGCCAGCAGTAAGCGGGAGGGCCTTTCTGAGCAGTTCTTC.

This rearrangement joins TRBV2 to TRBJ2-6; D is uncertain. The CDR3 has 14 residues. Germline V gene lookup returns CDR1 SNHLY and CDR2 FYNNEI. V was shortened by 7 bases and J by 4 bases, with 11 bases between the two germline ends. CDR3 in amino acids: CASMRQAGANVLTF. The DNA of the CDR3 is TGTGCCAGCATGCGGCAGGCCGGGGCCAACGTCCTGACTTTC.

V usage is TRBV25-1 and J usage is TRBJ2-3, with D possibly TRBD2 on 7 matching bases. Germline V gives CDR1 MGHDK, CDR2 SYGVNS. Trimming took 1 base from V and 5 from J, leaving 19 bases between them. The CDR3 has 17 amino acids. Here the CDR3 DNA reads TGTGCCAGCAGTGAATTTGGGAGGGGGGGGTTTGAAGATACGCAGTATTTT. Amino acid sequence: CASSEFGRGGFEDTQYF.

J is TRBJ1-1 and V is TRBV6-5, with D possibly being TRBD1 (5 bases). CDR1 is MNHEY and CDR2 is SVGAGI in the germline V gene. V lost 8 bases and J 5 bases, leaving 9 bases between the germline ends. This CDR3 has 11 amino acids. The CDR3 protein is CASGGRTEAFF. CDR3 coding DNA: TGTGCCAGCGGGGGGAGGACTGAAGCTTTCTTT.

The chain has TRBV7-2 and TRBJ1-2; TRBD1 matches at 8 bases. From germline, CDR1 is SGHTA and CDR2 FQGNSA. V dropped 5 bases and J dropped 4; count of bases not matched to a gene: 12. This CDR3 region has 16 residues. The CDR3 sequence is CASSTQTGALLYGYTF. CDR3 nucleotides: TGTGCCAGCAGCACCCAGACAGGGGCCTTACTCTATGGCTACACCTTC.

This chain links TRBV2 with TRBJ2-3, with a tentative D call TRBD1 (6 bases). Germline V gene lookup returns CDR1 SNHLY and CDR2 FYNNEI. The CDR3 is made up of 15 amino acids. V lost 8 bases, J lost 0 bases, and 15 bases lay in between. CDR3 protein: CASGLGQYSTDTQYF. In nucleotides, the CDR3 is TGTGCCAGCGGGCTTGGACAGTATAGCACAGATACGCAGTATTTT.